The rows below give T cell receptor beta chains drawn from one sample of a study of OX40 agonist ivuxolimab in advanced cancers. Only in-frame clones appear in the TCRdb table, and some are missing; sequencing was by immunoSEQ multiplex PCR. The sample consists of 50,000 to 70,000 clones, roughly 81% of them appearing once. The sequencing used CD4+ or CD8+ T cells sorted from blood, collected in a trial of the OX40 agonist ivuxolimab. These receptors were collected from an adult with an advanced solid tumor such as melanoma, head and neck, liver or kidney cancer. Each CDR3 is given with its conserved first and last residue.

J | length | V | CDR3
TRBJ2-4 | 17 | TRBV10-2 | CASSPAGGPPAKNIQYF
TRBJ1-1 | 14 | TRBV11-2 | CASSLSQGNTEAFF
TRBJ2-2 | 16 | TRBV4-1 | CASSQVTSGNTGELFF
TRBJ2-5 | 16 | TRBV27 | CASSSLLRQGQETQYF
TRBJ2-1 | 13 | TRBV7-3 | CASSLTYYNEQFF
TRBJ2-7 | 14 | TRBV28 | CASSWDPGDYEQYF
TRBJ1-5 | 12 | TRBV6-1 | CASSEARGPQHF
TRBJ2-2 | 13 | TRBV25-1 | CASSETYTGELFF
TRBJ2-7 | 15 | TRBV6-5 | CASSKKTGLTYEQYF
TRBJ2-7 | 12 | TRBV18 | CASSPRNHEQYF
TRBJ1-1 | 15 | TRBV7-3 | CASSVQGQGNTEAFF
TRBJ2-7 | 14 | TRBV5-4 | CASSAAGGSYEQYF
TRBJ2-7 | 15 | TRBV5-5 | CASSLGGTGYYEQYF
TRBJ2-7 | 16 | TRBV7-2 | CASSLGTGAASYEQYF
TRBJ2-3 | 14 | TRBV28 | CASSSPSGADTQYF
TRBJ2-3 | 15 | TRBV30 | CAWSFGGFNTDTQYF
TRBJ1-6 | 13 | TRBV5-4 | CASSGDLNSPLHF
TRBJ1-1 | 13 | TRBV19 | CASQDRQNTEAFF
TRBJ2-3 | 14 | TRBV6-5 | CASSYSLGEDTQYF
TRBJ2-1 | 15 | TRBV11-2 | CASREGGGGSNEQFF
TRBJ1-3 | 12 | TRBV7-9 | CASSPDGNTIYF
TRBJ2-5 | 14 | TRBV4-1 | CASSQGRRTETQYF
TRBJ1-2 | 15 | TRBV6-5 | CASSYSGGVWDGYTF
TRBJ2-1 | 15 | TRBV5-1 | CASSKTENSYNEQFF
TRBJ2-7 | 14 | TRBV19 | CAPLSGLATYEQYF
TRBJ1-4 | 16 | TRBV11-2 | CASSPPPGVANEKLFF
TRBJ2-7 | 19 | TRBV7-2 | CASSLPGLAGGPGSYEQYF
TRBJ1-4 | 15 | TRBV28 | CASSSTPGSNEKLFF
TRBJ2-5 | 14 | TRBV7-6 | CASSAPMEQETQYF
TRBJ1-2 | 13 | TRBV7-3 | CASSQNLGDGYTF
TRBJ2-7 | 17 | TRBV28 | CASSFLGAGDWDSEQYF
TRBJ2-1 | 15 | TRBV18 | CASSPGVKSDNEQFF
TRBJ2-3 | 15 | TRBV6-1 | CASSVQGARADTQYF
TRBJ1-2 | 13 | TRBV2 | CASSDRGTDGYTF